This TCR beta chain derives from a study of T cell responses to AZD1222 COVID-19 vaccine. At the level of the study: Second-dose timings of about 4 or about 12 weeks were pooled.

As for this clone: The antigen is not known.

Study conclusions and caveats: Vaccine-related CD4 TCRs covered spike, predominating at 160-218 and 743-854. Donors were chiefly white British, with a greater number of females, and clonal diversity was perhaps underestimated. At baseline, seropositivity was found in only 5 to 7 AZD1222 recipients.

From germline, CDR1 is MNHEY and CDR2 SMNVEV (reference sequence). The V gene lost 5 bases and the J gene lost 6 bases, with 17 bases spanning the gap. The CDR3 has 14 amino acids. Clones were sequenced by immunoSEQ multiplex PCR, and TCRdb holds only the in-frame ones, with some missing. The sample records more than 95,000 clones, roughly 87% being singletons. This clonotype originated in an adult in good health. Source: peripheral blood, taken on day 0 of AZD1222 vaccination. The chain uses TRBV27 and TRBJ2-7; D is unclear. The CDR3 spells CASSADPSPSEQYF. The CDR3 coding sequence is TGTGCCAGCAGTGCGGACCCCAGCCCCTCCGAGCAGTACTTC.